One sample yielded the 26 T cell receptor beta chains listed below, sequenced in a study of identical twins. TCRdb called the 5' RACE reads again in MiXCR, with one record for every CDR3 protein. The profile shows 600,000 to 850,000 distinct CDR3 sequences, approximately 18% of them singletons. These data also featured in a second study, about T cells expressing NK-cell markers.

Material for sequencing was PBMCs. The receptors come from a woman aged 18-29 years in good health.

There are a few counts of this clonotype. The V gene is TRBV12-3 or TRBV12-4, the J gene TRBJ1-4, with 9 bases matching TRBD1. Trimming took 8 bases from V and 11 from J; bases not matched to a gene: 6. CDR3 length equals 12 residues. Written as DNA, the CDR3 is TGTGCCAGCGGGTCGACAGGGGGTAAACTGTTTTTT. Encoded protein: CASGSTGGKLFF.

J is TRBJ1-1 and V is TRBV11-3, with a tentative D call TRBD1 (5 bases). The length of the CDR3 is 16 residues. V lost 1 base and J lost 1, with 13 bases in between. The germline V gene encodes CDR1 SGHNT and CDR2 YENEEA. CDR3 nucleotides: TGTGCCAGCAGCTTAGGAGGAGGGACGGGGAACACTGAAGCTTTCTTT. This sequence encodes CASSLGGGTGNTEAFF.

A remark on this clonotype: One end of the junction fails to match germline, which may point to a read error. This sequence joins TRBV25-1 and TRBJ1-2; perhaps TRBD1 as D (5 bases). The CDR3 is 13 amino acids. Germline V gene data show CDR1 as MGHDK and CDR2 as SYGVNS. The CDR3 is CASSVTGGAPMTF. CDR3 nucleotide sequence: TGTGCCAGCAGTGTGACGGGTGGGGCGCCGATGACATTC.

The J gene is TRBJ2-1, the V gene TRBV20-1; no clear D. Trimming shortened V by 6 bases and J by 1 base, and 13 bases separated the two germline ends. The V gene's germline CDR1 is DFQATT and CDR2 SNEGSKA (reference sequence). The CDR3 is 14 residues long. The CDR3 sequence is CSAVRFSSYNEQFF. CDR3 nucleotides: TGCAGTGCCGTCAGATTTTCATCCTACAATGAGCAGTTCTTC.

The table lists this clonotype with a few counts. This may be a read error, as it is one base from a much larger clone. The chain recombines TRBV5-6 with TRBJ2-5, with TRBD1 identical over 7 bases. In germline, CDR1 is SGHDT, CDR2 YYEEEE. The CDR3 extends over 13 amino acids. J lost 4 bases, V lost 4 bases, and 4 bases had no gene match. The CDR3 loop reads CASSIRQGETQYF. The CDR3 DNA is TGTGCCAGCAGCATCCGACAGGGAGAGACCCAGTACTTC.

This clonotype was seen repeatedly, ten times or more. The chain recombines TRBV9 with TRBJ1-6; D is undetermined. Germline V gene lookup returns CDR1 SGDLS and CDR2 YYNGEE. Trimming stripped 4 bases from V and 6 bases from J, with 8 bases between. The CDR3 is made up of 13 amino acids. Here the CDR3 reads CASSLGSNSPLHF. In DNA form, the CDR3 reads TGTGCCAGCAGCTTGGGGAGTAATTCACCCCTCCACTTT.

J is TRBJ1-6 and V is TRBV2, with TRBD1 matching 8 bases. Germline V CDR1 and CDR2: SNHLY, FYNNEI. The CDR3 runs 19 residues. J was trimmed by 5 bases and V by 5 bases; bases with no gene match: 17. The CDR3, as DNA: TGTGCCAGCAGTAGTGGCAGGGGGCAAAAGGACCGAAATAATTCACCCCTCCACTTT. The encoded protein is CASSSGRGQKDRNNSPLHF.

V usage is TRBV6-1 and J usage is TRBJ1-5; 7 positions match TRBD1. Germline values: CDR1 MNHNS, CDR2 SASEGT. The CDR3 is made up of 15 amino acids. V lost 10 bases, J lost 3 bases, and 12 bases stayed unmatched. The CDR3 nucleotides read TGTGCCATCAGAGGTGTCGACAGGGACAATCAGCCCCAGCATTTT. Its translation: CAIRGVDRDNQPQHF.

This clonotype has more than one count but fewer than ten. The chain is built from TRBV6-1 and TRBJ2-5; TRBD2 matches 8 bases. The junction had 5 bases not matched to a gene; V was cut back by 7 bases and J by 4 bases. In germline, CDR1 is MNHNS, CDR2 SASEGT. The CDR3 runs 13 residues. CDR3 nucleotides: TGTGCCAGCACGAAAGCGGGAGTAGAGACCCAGTACTTC. Amino acid sequence: CASTKAGVETQYF.

The chain links TRBV12-3 or TRBV12-4 to TRBJ2-4; possible D gene TRBD1, 6 bases. V was trimmed by 3 bases and J by 14 bases, leaving 11 bases between them. The CDR3 covers 11 residues. CDR3 nucleotide sequence: TGTGCCAGCAGTTTTGGGGGCAAGAAGTACTTC. Its protein is CASSFGGKKYF.

The chain has TRBV7-6 and TRBJ2-3; no clear D. Germline V gene lookup returns CDR1 SGHVS and CDR2 FNYEAQ. The CDR3 is 15 residues long. V lost 5 bases to trimming and J lost 1 base, with 13 bases between them. The CDR3: CASSPRGVRTDTQYF. The CDR3 DNA reads TGTGCCAGCAGCCCCCGAGGAGTCCGCACAGATACGCAGTATTTT.

This clonotype was counted many times. V usage is TRBV4-3 and J usage is TRBJ2-2; 7 nucleotides line up with TRBD1. The ends lost 0 bases at V and 1 base at J; junction bases unmatched: 5. The CDR3 has 17 amino acids. In germline, CDR1 is LGHNA, CDR2 YSLEER. CDR3 DNA sequence: TGCGCCAGCAGCCAAGAAGAGGGGACAGTGAACACCGGGGAGCTGTTTTTT. It specifies CASSQEEGTVNTGELFF.

V is TRBV29-1 and J is TRBJ2-7, with 8 bases matching TRBD1. This CDR3 spans 12 amino acids. V shed 5 bases and J 3 bases; nucleotides not matched to a gene: 3. Germline V lookup: CDR1 SQVTM, CDR2 ANQGSEA. The CDR3 DNA is TGCAGCGTTCAACAGGGGGGCTACGAGCAGTACTTC. Translated: CSVQQGGYEQYF.

The chain couples TRBV4-3 to TRBJ2-2; 9 nucleotides match TRBD2. This CDR3 has 17 amino acids. V lost 0 bases to trimming and J lost 6 bases; unmatched junction nucleotides: 8. Germline-derived CDR1 and CDR2 are LGHNA and YSLEER. CDR3 region: CASSQDAGGPLAGELFF. The CDR3 nucleotides read TGCGCCAGCAGCCAAGATGCGGGAGGGCCATTGGCCGGGGAGCTGTTTTTT.

There are many counts of this clonotype. The CDR3 nucleotides read TGTGCCAGCAGGACGGGAGTGCACACCGGGGAGCTGTTTTTT. Translating gives CASRTGVHTGELFF. V usage is TRBV6-2 or TRBV6-3 and J usage is TRBJ2-2; weak D call: TRBD2 (6 bases). V was clipped by 6 bases and J by 3 bases, with 11 bases between them. The V gene's germline CDR1 is MNHEY and CDR2 SVGEGT. This CDR3 is 14 amino acids long.

There are a few counts of this clonotype. One end of the junction fails to match germline, which may point to a read error. The chain has TRBV20-1 and TRBJ1-1, with TRBD1 as a possible D gene (6 bases). The CDR3 has 13 amino acids. Germline CDR1 and CDR2: DFQATT and SNEGSKA (reference sequence). CDR3: CSARATGNSEAFF. The CDR3 DNA reads TGCAGTGCTAGGGCAACAGGGAACTCTGAAGCTTTCTTT.

In this sample, this clonotype turned up a few times. The CDR3 bases are TGTGCCAGCAGTGAAGCTGGCGGGAGTAACTTCGGCGAGCAGTTCTTC. This encodes CASSEAGGSNFGEQFF. V gene TRBV9 combines with J gene TRBJ2-1; 7 bases fit TRBD2. CDR1 and CDR2 (germline): SGDLS, YYNGEE. This CDR3 is 16 amino acids long. Losses at the gene ends were 5 bases for V and 10 bases for J; bases not matched to a gene: 18.

The V and J genes are TRBV5-1 and TRBJ2-1; D possibly corresponds to TRBD1 (5 bases). Germline V CDR1 and CDR2: SGHRS, YFSETQ. CDR3 length: 16 residues. Trimming took 4 bases from V and 0 from J, leaving 14 bases between them. The CDR3 DNA follows: TGCGCCAGCAGCACCCAGGGTTTCGGCTCCTACAATGAGCAGTTCTTC. Translation: CASSTQGFGSYNEQFF. The full variable domain, with the rest looked up from reference TRBV5-1 and TRBJ2-1, is KAGVTQTPRYLIKTRGQQVTLSCSPISGHRSVSWYQQTPGQGLQFLFEYFSETQRNKGNFPGRFSGRQFSNSRSEMNVSTLELGDSALYLCASSTQGFGSYNEQFFGPGTRLTVL.

The V and J genes are TRBV12-5 and TRBJ1-4; D is undetermined. The CDR3 has 16 residues. V dropped 0 bases and J dropped 4 bases, with 12 bases sitting between them. Germline CDR1 and CDR2: LGHNT and FRNRAP. The CDR3 bases are TGTGCTAGTGGTTTGGTACTAACGAAGGTTAATGAAAAACTGTTTTTT. Protein sequence: CASGLVLTKVNEKLFF. Full variable domain (missing parts from reference TRBV12-5 and TRBJ1-4): DARVTQTPRHKVTEMGQEVTMRCQPILGHNTVFWYRQTMMQGLELLAYFRNRAPLDDSGMPKDRFSAEMPDATLATLKIQPSEPRDSAVYFCASGLVLTKVNEKLFFGSGTQLSVL.

The chain joins TRBV12-3 or TRBV12-4 to TRBJ1-1; no reliable D call. The CDR3 is 12 amino acids. V shed 2 bases and J shed 6 bases, with 7 bases lying between them. CDR3 in amino acids: CASSLSRPEAFF. The CDR3 coding sequence is TGTGCCAGCAGTTTAAGCCGCCCTGAAGCTTTCTTT.

This clonotype has just a few counts. The rearrangement joins TRBV12-5 to TRBJ2-7; TRBD2 agrees at 8 bases. CDR1 and CDR2 from the germline V gene are LGHNT and FRNRAP. Trimming removed 8 bases from V and 3 bases from J; junction bases left unmatched: 9. The CDR3 extends over 14 amino acids. Here the CDR3 DNA reads TGTGCTAGTTCGTCGAGCGGGGGAGACTACGAGCAGTACTTC. Translation gives CASSSSGGDYEQYF.

The rearrangement uses TRBV20-1 and TRBJ2-2, with 9 bases fitting TRBD1. The germline CDR1 and CDR2 sequences are DFQATT and SNEGSKA (reference sequence). The CDR3 length is 14 residues. Unmatched junction bases numbered 7, after V lost 6 bases and J lost 5 bases. The CDR3 region is CSAYEGTGTGELFF. DNA for the CDR3: TGCAGTGCCTACGAAGGGACAGGGACCGGGGAGCTGTTTTTT.

J is TRBJ2-7 and V is TRBV2, with a tentative D call TRBD1 (6 bases). V was shortened by 3 bases and J by 2 bases, with 8 bases between the two germline ends. The CDR3 has 13 amino acids. Germline values: CDR1 SNHLY, CDR2 FYNNEI. This CDR3 reads CASSEDRAYEQYF. The CDR3 DNA sequence: TGTGCCAGCAGTGAGGACAGAGCCTACGAGCAGTACTTC.

This clonotype has a handful of counts. V and J are TRBV5-1 and TRBJ2-7; D possibly matches TRBD1 or TRBD2 (5 bases each). Trimming cost V 4 bases and J 0 bases, with 14 bases left between them. The CDR3 contains 15 residues. From germline, CDR1 is SGHRS and CDR2 YFSETQ. CDR3: CASSPTGTSSYEQYF. CDR3 DNA: TGCGCCAGCAGCCCGACGGGGACGAGCTCCTACGAGCAGTACTTC.

The chain employs TRBV3-1 and TRBJ2-1, with TRBD2 identical over 10 bases. Germline lookup yields CDR1 LGHDT and CDR2 YNNKEL (reference sequence). The CDR3 sequence is 19 residues long. J gave up 6 bases and V 2 bases, and 16 bases lay outside the gene matches. The CDR3 loop is CASSQKGLYSGRSVNEQFF. In DNA, the CDR3 is TGTGCCAGCAGCCAAAAGGGGTTATATAGCGGGAGGTCCGTCAATGAGCAGTTCTTC.

This clonotype has more than one count but fewer than ten. This chain links TRBV9 with TRBJ2-1; D gene ambiguous. This CDR3 contains 14 residues. CDR1 is SGDLS, CDR2 YYNGEE, per germline. V was trimmed by 3 bases and J by 9 bases, leaving 16 bases between them. CDR3 sequence reads: CASSAPHGSGEQFF. Here the CDR3 DNA reads TGTGCCAGCAGCGCCCCCCACGGGTCGGGTGAGCAGTTCTTC.